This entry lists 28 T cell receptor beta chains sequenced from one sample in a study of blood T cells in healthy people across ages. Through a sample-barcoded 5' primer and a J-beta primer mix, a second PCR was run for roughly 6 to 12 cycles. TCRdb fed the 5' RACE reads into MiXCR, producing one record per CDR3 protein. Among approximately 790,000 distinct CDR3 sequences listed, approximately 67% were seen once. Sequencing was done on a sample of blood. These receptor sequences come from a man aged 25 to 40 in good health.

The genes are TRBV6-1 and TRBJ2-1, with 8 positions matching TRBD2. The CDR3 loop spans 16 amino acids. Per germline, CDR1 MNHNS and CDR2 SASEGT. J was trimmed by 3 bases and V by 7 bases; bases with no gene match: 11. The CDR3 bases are TGTGCCAGCATCAAAACCGGGACTAGACTCTACAATGAGCAGTTCTTC. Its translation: CASIKTGTRLYNEQFF.

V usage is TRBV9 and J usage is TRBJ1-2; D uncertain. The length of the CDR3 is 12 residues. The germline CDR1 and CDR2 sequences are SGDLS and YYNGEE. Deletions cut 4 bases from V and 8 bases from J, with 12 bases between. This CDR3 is CASSTGSWGYTF. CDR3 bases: TGTGCCAGCAGCACCGGATCTTGGGGCTACACCTTC.

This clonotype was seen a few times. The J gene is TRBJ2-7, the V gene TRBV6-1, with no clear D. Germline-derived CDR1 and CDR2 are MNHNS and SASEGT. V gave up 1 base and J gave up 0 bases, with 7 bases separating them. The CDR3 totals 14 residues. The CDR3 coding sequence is TGTGCCAGCAGTGAAGACCCCAGCTCCTACGAGCAGTACTTC. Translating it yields CASSEDPSSYEQYF.

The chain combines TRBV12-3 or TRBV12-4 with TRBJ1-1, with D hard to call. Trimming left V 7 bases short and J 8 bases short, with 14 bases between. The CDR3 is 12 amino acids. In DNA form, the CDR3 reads TGTGCCAGCACCTGGGGAGAAACCGAAGCTTTCTTT. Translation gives CASTWGETEAFF.

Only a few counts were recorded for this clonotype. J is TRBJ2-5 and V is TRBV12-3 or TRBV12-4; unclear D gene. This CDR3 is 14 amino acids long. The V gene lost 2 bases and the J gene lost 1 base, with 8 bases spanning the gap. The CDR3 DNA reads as TGTGCCAGCAGTTTACCTTACTCCCAAGAGACCCAGTACTTC. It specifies CASSLPYSQETQYF.

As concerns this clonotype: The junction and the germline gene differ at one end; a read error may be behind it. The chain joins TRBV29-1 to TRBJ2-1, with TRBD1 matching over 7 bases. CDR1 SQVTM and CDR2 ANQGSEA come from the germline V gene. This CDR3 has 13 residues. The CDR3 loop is CIVSGQIYNEQFF. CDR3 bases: TGCATCGTTTCGGGACAGATTTACAATGAGCAGTTCTTC.

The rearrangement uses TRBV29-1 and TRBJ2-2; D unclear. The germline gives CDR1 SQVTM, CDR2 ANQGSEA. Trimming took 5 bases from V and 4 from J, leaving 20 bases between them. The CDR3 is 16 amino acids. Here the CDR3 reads CSVLRGPGRSTGELFF. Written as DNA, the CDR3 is TGCAGCGTTCTACGCGGCCCCGGACGGAGCACCGGGGAGCTGTTTTTT.

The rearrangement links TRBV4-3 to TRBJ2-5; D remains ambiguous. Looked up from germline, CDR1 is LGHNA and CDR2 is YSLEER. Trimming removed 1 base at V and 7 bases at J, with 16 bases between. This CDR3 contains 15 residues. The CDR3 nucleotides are TGCGCCAGCAGCCAAGTGGCCGGAGCCCTTGGGACCCAGTACTTC. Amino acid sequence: CASSQVAGALGTQYF.

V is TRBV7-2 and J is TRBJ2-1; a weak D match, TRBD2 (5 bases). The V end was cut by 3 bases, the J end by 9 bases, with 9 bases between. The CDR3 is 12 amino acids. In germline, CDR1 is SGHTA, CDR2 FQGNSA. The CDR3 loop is CASSFDRGEQFF. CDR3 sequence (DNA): TGTGCCAGCAGCTTTGACCGGGGTGAGCAGTTCTTC.

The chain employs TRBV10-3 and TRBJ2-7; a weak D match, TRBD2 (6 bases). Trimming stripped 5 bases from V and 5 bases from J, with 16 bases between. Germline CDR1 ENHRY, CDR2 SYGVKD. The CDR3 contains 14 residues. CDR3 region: CAISLQEGPHEQYF. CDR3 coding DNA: TGTGCCATCAGTTTACAGGAGGGCCCCCACGAGCAGTACTTC.

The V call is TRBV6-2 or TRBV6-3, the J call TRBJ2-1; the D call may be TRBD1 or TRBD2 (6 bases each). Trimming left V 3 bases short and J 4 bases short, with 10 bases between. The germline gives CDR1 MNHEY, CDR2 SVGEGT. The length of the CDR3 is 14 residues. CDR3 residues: CASSYGGRYNEQFF. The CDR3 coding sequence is TGTGCCAGCAGTTATGGGGGGCGTTACAATGAGCAGTTCTTC.

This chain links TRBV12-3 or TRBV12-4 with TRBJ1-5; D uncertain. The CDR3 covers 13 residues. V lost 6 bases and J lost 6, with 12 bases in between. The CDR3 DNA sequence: TGTGCCAGCAGGGGTAGGCCAGGTCAGCCCCAGCATTTT. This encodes CASRGRPGQPQHF.

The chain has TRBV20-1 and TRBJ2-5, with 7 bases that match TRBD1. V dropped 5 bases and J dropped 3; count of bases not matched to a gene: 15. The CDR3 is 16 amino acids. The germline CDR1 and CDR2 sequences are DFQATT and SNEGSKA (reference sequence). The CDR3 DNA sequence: TGCAGTGCTCCGAATGACAGGGATTATTATAAAGAGACCCAGTACTTC. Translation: CSAPNDRDYYKETQYF.

The CDR3: CASRTEKGGYTF. The CDR3, as DNA: TGTGCCAGCCGGACGGAGAAGGGTGGCTACACCTTC. The chain has TRBV13 and TRBJ1-2; D is unclear. This CDR3 contains 12 residues. Germline values: CDR1 PRHDT, CDR2 FYEKMQ (reference sequence). Trimming stripped 8 bases from V and 7 bases from J, with 14 bases between.

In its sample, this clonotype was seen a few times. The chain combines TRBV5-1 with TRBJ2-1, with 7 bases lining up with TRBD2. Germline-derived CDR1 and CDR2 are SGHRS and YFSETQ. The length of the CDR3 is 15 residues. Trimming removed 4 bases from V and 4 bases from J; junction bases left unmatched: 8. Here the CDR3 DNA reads TGCGCCAGCAGCCCCCGGAGCGGGGAGTACAATGAGCAGTTCTTC. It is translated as CASSPRSGEYNEQFF.

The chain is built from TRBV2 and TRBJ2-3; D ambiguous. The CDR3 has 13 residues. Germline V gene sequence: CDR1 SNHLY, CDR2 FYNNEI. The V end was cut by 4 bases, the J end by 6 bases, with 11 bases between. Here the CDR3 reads CASSGAMGDTQYF. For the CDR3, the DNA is TGTGCCAGCAGTGGAGCAATGGGGGATACGCAGTATTTT.

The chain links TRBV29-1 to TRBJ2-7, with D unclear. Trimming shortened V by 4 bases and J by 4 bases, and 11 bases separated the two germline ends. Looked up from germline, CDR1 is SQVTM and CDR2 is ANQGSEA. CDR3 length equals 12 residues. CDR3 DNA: TGCAGCGTTGTGGTTAACCCTTACGAGCAGTACTTC. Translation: CSVVVNPYEQYF.

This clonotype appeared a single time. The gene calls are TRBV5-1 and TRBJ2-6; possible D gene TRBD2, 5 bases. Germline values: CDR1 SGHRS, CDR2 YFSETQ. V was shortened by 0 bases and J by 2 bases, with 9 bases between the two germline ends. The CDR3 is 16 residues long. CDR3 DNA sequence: TGCGCCAGCAGCTTGGAATTCGGGGCTGGGGCCAACGTCCTGACTTTC. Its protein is CASSLEFGAGANVLTF. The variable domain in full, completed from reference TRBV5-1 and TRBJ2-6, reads KAGVTQTPRYLIKTRGQQVTLSCSPISGHRSVSWYQQTPGQGLQFLFEYFSETQRNKGNFPGRFSGRQFSNSRSEMNVSTLELGDSALYLCASSLEFGAGANVLTFGAGSRLTVL.

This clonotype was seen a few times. The CDR3 sequence is CASSHGGTSYVEQFF. The DNA of the CDR3 is TGCGCCAGCAGCCACGGTGGGACTAGCTACGTTGAGCAGTTCTTC. The rearrangement joins TRBV4-3 to TRBJ2-1, with TRBD2 identical over 9 bases. From germline, CDR1 is LGHNA and CDR2 YSLEER. Germline trimming cut 3 bases from V and 9 bases from J; bases unmatched to any gene: 9. This CDR3 contains 15 residues.

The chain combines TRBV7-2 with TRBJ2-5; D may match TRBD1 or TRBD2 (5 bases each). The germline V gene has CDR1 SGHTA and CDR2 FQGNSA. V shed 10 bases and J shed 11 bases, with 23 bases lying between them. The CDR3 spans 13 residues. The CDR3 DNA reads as TGTGCCATCCGGGACGGACAATACAATGAGCAGTACTTC. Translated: CAIRDGQYNEQYF.

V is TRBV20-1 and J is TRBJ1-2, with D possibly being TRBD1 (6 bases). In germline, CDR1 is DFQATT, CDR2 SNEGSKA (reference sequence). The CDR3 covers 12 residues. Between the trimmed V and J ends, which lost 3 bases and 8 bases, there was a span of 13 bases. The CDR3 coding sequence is TGCAGTGCTAGCGGGGGCCGGGGAGGCTACACCTTC. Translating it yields CSASGGRGGYTF.

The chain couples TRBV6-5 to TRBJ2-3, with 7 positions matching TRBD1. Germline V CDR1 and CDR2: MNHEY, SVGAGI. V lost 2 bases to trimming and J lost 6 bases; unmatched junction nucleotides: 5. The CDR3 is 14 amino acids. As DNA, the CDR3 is TGTGCCAGCAGTTACGGGACAGCAACGGATACGCAGTATTTT. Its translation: CASSYGTATDTQYF.

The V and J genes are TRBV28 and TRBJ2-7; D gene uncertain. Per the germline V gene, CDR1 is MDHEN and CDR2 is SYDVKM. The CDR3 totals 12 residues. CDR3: CITCSHSYEQYF. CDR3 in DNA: TGTATTACTTGTAGCCACTCCTACGAGCAGTACTTC. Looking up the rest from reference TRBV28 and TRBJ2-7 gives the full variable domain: DVKVTQSSRYLVKRTGEKVFLECVQDMDHENMFWYRQDPGLGLRLIYFSYDVKMKEKGDIPEGYSVSREKKERFSLILESASTNQTSMYLCITCSHSYEQYFGPGTRLTVT.

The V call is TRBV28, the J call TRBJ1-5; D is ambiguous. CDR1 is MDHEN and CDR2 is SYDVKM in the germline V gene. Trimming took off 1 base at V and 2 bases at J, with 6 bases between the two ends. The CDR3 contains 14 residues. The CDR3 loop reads CASSLFDGNQPQHF. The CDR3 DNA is TGTGCCAGCAGTTTATTCGACGGCAATCAGCCCCAGCATTTT.

CDR3 DNA: TGTGCCATCAATGGGGGGACCTACGAGCAGTACTTC. It translates to CAINGGTYEQYF. V is TRBV10-3 and J is TRBJ2-7; perhaps TRBD2 as D (6 bases). The CDR3 runs to 12 residues. Germline CDR1 ENHRY, CDR2 SYGVKD. The V end lost 7 bases, the J end lost 2 bases, and 9 bases lay between the germline ends.

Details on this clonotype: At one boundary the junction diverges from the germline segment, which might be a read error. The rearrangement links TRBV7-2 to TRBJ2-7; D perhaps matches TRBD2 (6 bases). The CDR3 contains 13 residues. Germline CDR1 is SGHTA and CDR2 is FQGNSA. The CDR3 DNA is TGTGCCAGCAGCGTAGCGGCCCATAACGAGCAGTACTTC. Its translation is CASSVAAHNEQYF. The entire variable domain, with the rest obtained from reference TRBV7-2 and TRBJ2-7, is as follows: GAGVSQSPSNKVTEKGKDVELRCDPISGHTALYWYRQSLGQGLEFLIYFQGNSAPDKSGLPSDRFSAERTGGSVSTLTIQRTQQEDSAVYLCASSVAAHNEQYFGPGTRLTVT.

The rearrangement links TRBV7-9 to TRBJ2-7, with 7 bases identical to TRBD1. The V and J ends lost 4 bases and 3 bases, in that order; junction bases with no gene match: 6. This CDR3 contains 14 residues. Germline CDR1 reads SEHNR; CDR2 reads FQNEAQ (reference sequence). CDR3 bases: TGTGCCAGCAGCTCACGGGACAGACGCTACGAGCAGTACTTC. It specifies CASSSRDRRYEQYF.

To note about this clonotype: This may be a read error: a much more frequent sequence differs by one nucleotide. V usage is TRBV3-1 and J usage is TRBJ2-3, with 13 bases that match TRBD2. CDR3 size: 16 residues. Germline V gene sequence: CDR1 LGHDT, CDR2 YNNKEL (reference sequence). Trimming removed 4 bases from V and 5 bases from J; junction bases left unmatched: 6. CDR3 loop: CASSPGLAGRRDTQYF. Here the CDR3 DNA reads TGTGCCAGCAGCCCGGGACTAGCGGGGAGGCGAGATACGCAGTATTTT.